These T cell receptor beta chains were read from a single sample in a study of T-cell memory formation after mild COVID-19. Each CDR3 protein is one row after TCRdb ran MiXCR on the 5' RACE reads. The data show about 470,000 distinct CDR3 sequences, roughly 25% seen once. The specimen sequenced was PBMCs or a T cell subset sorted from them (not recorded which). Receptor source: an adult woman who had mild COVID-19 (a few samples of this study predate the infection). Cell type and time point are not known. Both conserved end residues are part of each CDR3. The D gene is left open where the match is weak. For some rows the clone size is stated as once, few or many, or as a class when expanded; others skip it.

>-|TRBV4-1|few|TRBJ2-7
CASSRESHLSYEQYF
TGCGCCAGCAGCCGAGAATCCCACCTCTCCTACGAGCAGTACTTC
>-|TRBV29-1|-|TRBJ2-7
CSVEDRRGTYEQYF
TGCAGCGTTGAAGACCGGCGGGGAACCTACGAGCAGTACTTC
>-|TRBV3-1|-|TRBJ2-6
CASRPTGTGANVLTF
TGTGCCAGCAGACCGACAGGCACTGGGGCCAACGTCCTGACTTTC
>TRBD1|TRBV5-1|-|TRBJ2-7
CASSSGQVFNEQYF
TGCGCCAGCAGCTCTGGACAGGTCTTCAACGAGCAGTACTTC
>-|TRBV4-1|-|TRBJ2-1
CASSHATGDPDGNEQFF
TGCGCCAGCAGCCACGCTACGGGGGACCCGGATGGAAATGAGCAGTTCTTC
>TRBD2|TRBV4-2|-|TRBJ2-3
CASSQERGGGITDTQYF
TGTGCCAGCAGCCAAGAGCGGGGCGGGGGAATCACAGATACGCAGTATTTT
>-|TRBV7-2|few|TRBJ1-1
CASSLFSPGGNTEAFF
TGTGCCAGCAGCTTATTTTCTCCGGGGGGGAACACTGAAGCTTTCTTT
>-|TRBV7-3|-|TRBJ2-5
CASSGTPQETQYF
TGTGCCAGCAGCGGGACTCCTCAAGAGACCCAGTACTTC
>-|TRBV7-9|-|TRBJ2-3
CASSDKTRPDTQYF
TGTGCCAGCAGCGATAAGACGCGCCCAGATACGCAGTATTTT
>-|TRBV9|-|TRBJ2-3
CASSVAPGDTQYF
TGTGCCAGCAGCGTAGCTCCTGGAGATACGCAGTATTTT
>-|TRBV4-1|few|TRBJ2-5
CASSRIGAKETQYF
TGCGCCAGCAGCCGGATAGGGGCGAAAGAGACCCAGTACTTC
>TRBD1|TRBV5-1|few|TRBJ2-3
CASSLAGQGIGDTQYF
TGCGCCAGCAGCTTGGCCGGACAGGGGATAGGAGATACGCAGTATTTT
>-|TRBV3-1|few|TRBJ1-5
CASSLGPKGQPQHF
TGTGCCAGCAGCCTCGGACCTAAGGGTCAGCCCCAGCATTTT
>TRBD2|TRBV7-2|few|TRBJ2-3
CASSLGAGGSGTDTQYF
TGTGCCAGCAGCTTAGGGGCTGGCGGGAGCGGAACAGATACGCAGTATTTT
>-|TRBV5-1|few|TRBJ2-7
CASSQTRHDEQYF
TGCGCCAGCAGCCAGACCCGCCACGACGAGCAGTACTTC
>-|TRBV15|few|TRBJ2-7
CATSEGATSGEQYF
TGTGCCACCAGCGAAGGGGCCACTTCGGGGGAGCAGTACTTC
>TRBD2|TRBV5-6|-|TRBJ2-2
CASATGRRLNTGELFF
TGTGCCAGCGCCACCGGGAGGAGATTGAACACCGGGGAGCTGTTTTTT
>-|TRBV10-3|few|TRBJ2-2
CAIRDTFTGELFF
TGTGCCATCAGGGACACGTTCACCGGGGAGCTGTTTTTT
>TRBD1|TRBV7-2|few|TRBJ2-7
CASSGGQGSEQYF
TGTGCCAGCAGCGGGGGACAGGGGTCCGAGCAGTACTTC
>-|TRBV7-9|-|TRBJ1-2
CASSLAVGDGYTF
TGTGCCAGCAGCTTAGCTGTGGGGGATGGCTACACCTTC
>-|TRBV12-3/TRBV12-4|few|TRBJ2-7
CASSPGGTNYEQYF
TGTGCCAGCAGCCCTGGGGGAACGAACTACGAGCAGTACTTC
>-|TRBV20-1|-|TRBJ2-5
CSAAGMWETQYF
TGCAGTGCGGCAGGGATGTGGGAGACCCAGTACTTC
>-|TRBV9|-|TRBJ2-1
CASSAGGAIRNEQFF
TGTGCCAGCAGCGCAGGAGGGGCGATAAGGAATGAGCAGTTCTTC
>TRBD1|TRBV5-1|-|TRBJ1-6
CASRTKGGNSYNSPLHF
TGCGCCAGCCGAACAAAAGGGGGCAACTCCTATAATTCACCCCTCCACTTT
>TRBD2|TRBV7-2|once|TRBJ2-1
CASSTAGGVYNEQFF
TGTGCCAGCAGCACAGCGGGAGGTGTCTACAATGAGCAGTTCTTC
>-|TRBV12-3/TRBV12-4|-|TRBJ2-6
CASTLFWGSGANVLTF
TGTGCCAGCACCCTTTTTTGGGGTAGCGGGGCCAACGTCCTGACTTTC
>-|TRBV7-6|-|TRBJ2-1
CASIPDRGTYNEQFF
TGTGCCAGCATCCCCGACAGAGGTACCTACAATGAGCAGTTCTTC
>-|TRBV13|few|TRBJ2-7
CASSRRDIPYEQYF
TGTGCCAGCAGCCGGCGGGACATTCCGTACGAGCAGTACTTC
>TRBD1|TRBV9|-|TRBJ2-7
CASSGTADYEQYF
TGTGCCAGCAGTGGGACAGCAGACTACGAGCAGTACTTC
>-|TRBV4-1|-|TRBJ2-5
CASSQPTSRETQYF
TGCGCCAGCAGCCAACCCACTAGCAGGGAGACCCAGTACTTC
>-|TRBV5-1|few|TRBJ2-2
CASSLAARGTGELFF
TGCGCCAGCAGCTTGGCAGCGCGAGGCACCGGGGAGCTGTTTTTT
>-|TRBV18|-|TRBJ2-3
CASSPDRTQGADTQYF
TGTGCCAGCTCACCGGACCGAACCCAAGGGGCAGATACGCAGTATTTT
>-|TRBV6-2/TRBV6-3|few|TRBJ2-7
CASSSGPTLKQYF
TGTGCCAGCAGTTCGGGCCCTACCCTTAAGCAGTACTTC
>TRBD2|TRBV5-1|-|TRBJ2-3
CASSLSSSGGGTDTQYF
TGCGCCAGCAGCTTGTCCTCTAGCGGGGGAGGCACAGATACGCAGTATTTT
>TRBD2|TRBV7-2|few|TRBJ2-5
CASSLSTSGPRKTQYF
TGTGCCAGCAGCTTATCAACTAGCGGGCCGCGGAAGACCCAGTACTTC
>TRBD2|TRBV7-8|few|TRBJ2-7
CASSSRLAGAVVYEQYF
TGTGCCAGCAGCTCGCGGCTAGCGGGGGCCGTCGTTTACGAGCAGTACTTC
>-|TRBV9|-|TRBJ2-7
CASSQFSGALGHEQSF
TGTGCCAGCAGCCAATTCTCAGGAGCTCTAGGTCACGAGCAGTCCTTC
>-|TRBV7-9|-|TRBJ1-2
CASSLVGRQPNYGYTF
TGTGCCAGCAGCTTAGTAGGCAGGCAGCCTAACTATGGCTACACCTTC
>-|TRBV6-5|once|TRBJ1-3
CASSYSGHTPGNTIYF
TGTGCCAGCAGTTACTCGGGACATACTCCTGGAAACACCATATATTTT
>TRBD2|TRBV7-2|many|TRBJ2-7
CASSQLAGGPRYEQYF
TGTGCCAGCAGCCAACTAGCGGGAGGGCCGAGGTACGAGCAGTACTTC